This T cell receptor beta chain appears in the sequencing data of a study of T-cell reconstitution after alpha-beta-depleted transplantation in children (dated by TCRdb to the mid-2010s). Notes on the research overall: Using TCR repertoire profiling, the study quantitatively followed how T-cell immune reconstitution unfolded in children after TCRalphabeta/CD19-depleted allogeneic hematopoietic cell transplantation.

The research as a whole found: Apparently early alphabetaT-cell count recovery about two months after transplant reportedly relied on only several hundred rapidly expanded clones derived from non-depleted graft cells. In some patients, high TCRbeta diversity at day 60 was attributed to recipient T cells and intrathymic progenitors that had survived conditioning. The frequencies of hyperexpanded clones fell over the following months, and after one year, T-cell counts and TCRbeta diversity were mostly attributed to newly produced T cells.

According to the study, the label for this sample's treatment or condition signals: allogeneic hematopoietic cell transplantation with graft depleted of TCRalphabeta T cells and CD19 B cells. The children who served as transplant recipients had been given grafts of TCRalphabeta/CD19-depleted allogeneic hematopoietic cells. The library was prepared using PCR. The reads were generated on an Illumina HiSeq 2500. TCR library preparation used molecular barcoding, with unique molecular identifiers applied to normalize quantification of the TCRbeta repertoire. Through fastp at Q25 and MiXCR, TCRdb rebuilt clones from the public reads, retaining in-frame beta chains. Each entry merges the rows of one CDR3 protein and shows their most common DNA and genes. The sample table contains fewer than 400,000 distinct CDR3 sequences; only one count was recorded for roughly 21% of them. The ten top clones hold about 10% of the sample.

Including the terminal cysteine and phenylalanine, the CDR3 comprises 16 residues. The retained sequence is limited to the CDR3, 48 bases, with the frame set at the first base. V gives up 3 bases and J gives up 0 bases, and the segment between their germline ends measures 11 bases. CDR1 is given as KGHDR and CDR2 as SFDVKD, both from the germline V gene. The table lists this clonotype with a few counts. Which antigen it targets is not known. Nothing much larger sits one base from this clone, and base qualities are not available. The sequence is built from TRBV24-1 and TRBJ2-1, with a tentative D call of TRBD1 or TRBD2, each matching 5 bases. This sample comprised PBMCs, mostly from graft donor cells, obtained 180 days after TCRalphabeta/CD19-depleted stem cell transplant. The TCR comes from a male patient younger than 18 who had a stem cell transplant for acute lymphoblastic leukemia, so the T cells may come from the graft donor. The CDR3 here reads CATSDLSGPSYNEQFF. The DNA is as follows: TGTGCCACCAGTGATCTATCGGGACCCTCCTACAATGAGCAGTTCTTC.